This is a list of T cell receptor beta chains from one sample in a study of blood T cell repertoires in COVID-19. Using immunoSEQ multiplex PCR, the repertoire was profiled, and TCRdb retains in-frame clones only, with some absent. The table shows nearly 200,000 clones, with 84% occurring only once. The sequenced material came from peripheral blood. The receptors here all came from a woman in her seventies with active or convalescent COVID-19. Each CDR3 is given with its conserved first and last residue. A D gene is named only where the DNA matches it firmly. A row's size may be missing; if present it is once, few, many or a size class.

J gene,V gene,clone size,D gene,CDR3 DNA,CDR3 protein
TRBJ2-3,TRBV27,few,TRBD2,TGTGCCAGCAGTTTTCGGGTTCCTACTAGCGGGCTCACAGATACGCAGTATTTT,CASSFRVPTSGLTDTQYF
TRBJ2-7,TRBV6-5,-,-,TGTGCCGGGCTTAGCGGCGCCTACGAGCAGTACTTC,CAGLSGAYEQYF
TRBJ1-5,TRBV19,-,-,TGTGCCAGTAGTTACTCTCAAGGGGTTTCGGAGCCCCAGCATTTT,CASSYSQGVSEPQHF
TRBJ1-3,TRBV3-1/TRBV3-2,-,-,TGTGCCAGCAGCCGAGGGCGAGGGGGAACTGGAAACACCATATATTTT,CASSRGRGGTGNTIYF
TRBJ2-4,TRBV29-1,-,TRBD2,TGCAGCGTTGGGGGGGGCAAAAACATTCAGTACTTC,CSVGGGKNIQYF
TRBJ1-2,TRBV9,-,-,TGTGCCAGCAGCGTAGCCCCGAAATCGGGGGTTGGAGGCTACACCTTC,CASSVAPKSGVGGYTF
TRBJ2-1,TRBV24-1,-,TRBD2,TGTGCCACCAGTGATCGAGCGGGAGGGCCCTCTATCGATGAGCAGTTCTTC,CATSDRAGGPSIDEQFF
TRBJ1-2,TRBV18,few,-,TGTGCCAGCTCACCAAACGGCAGGGAGGGTGGCTACACCTTC,CASSPNGREGGYTF
TRBJ2-4,TRBV21-1,-,-,TGTGCCAGCAGCTCGAGCTGGGGCCTAGCCAAAAACATTCAGTACTTC,CASSSSWGLAKNIQYF
TRBJ2-5,TRBV20-1,-,-,TGCAGCGGAGGACCTCAAGAGACCCAGTACTTC,CSGGPQETQYF
TRBJ2-7,TRBV7-8,-,-,TGTGCCAGCAGCTTACTGAGTGGTTTCTCCTACGAGCAGTACTTC,CASSLLSGFSYEQYF
TRBJ1-4,TRBV7-9,-,-,TGTGCCAGCAGCATTACTCGACACGGCGAAACTAATGAAAAACTGTTTTTT,CASSITRHGETNEKLFF
TRBJ2-1,TRBV7-9,-,-,TGTGCCAGCAGCTTAGGGAGGGCCTCCTACAATGAGCAGTTCTTC,CASSLGRASYNEQFF
TRBJ2-5,TRBV19,-,TRBD1,TGTGCCAGTAGTGGGGAGACAGGGGGGGAGACCCAGTACTTC,CASSGETGGETQYF
TRBJ1-1,TRBV7-3,once,-,TGTGCCAGCAGCGCCACAAGCGCGGGTTACACTGAAGCTTTCTTT,CASSATSAGYTEAFF
TRBJ1-2,TRBV6-1,-,-,TGTGCCAGCAGTGAACGGGTAGTCTATGGCTACACCTTC,CASSERVVYGYTF
TRBJ2-7,TRBV7-6,-,TRBD2,TGTGCCAGCAGCCCCCGTCGCGGGGGCTACGAGCAGTACTTC,CASSPRRGGYEQYF
TRBJ2-7,TRBV19,-,TRBD1,TGTGCCAGTAGTATTCGGACAGGAAAAGTCTACGAGCAGTACTTC,CASSIRTGKVYEQYF
TRBJ2-1,TRBV11-2,-,TRBD2,TGTGCCAGCAGCCTAAGGGGGACTAGCGTGATCAATGAGCAGTTCTTC,CASSLRGTSVINEQFF
TRBJ1-6,TRBV28,-,-,TGTGCCAGCGTTGGCAGGGCTTCACCCCTCCACTTT,CASVGRASPLHF
TRBJ1-1,TRBV10-3,-,TRBD1,TGTGCCATCAGCCTGACAGGGGATAGTACTGAAGCTTTCTTT,CAISLTGDSTEAFF
TRBJ2-1,TRBV5-4,-,TRBD1,TGTGCCAGCAGCTTTGGGACAGGAAACAATGAGCAGTTCTTC,CASSFGTGNNEQFF
TRBJ1-1,TRBV5-1,once,TRBD1,TGCGCCAGCAGCACGGGACAGAGAGGTGAAGCTTTCTTT,CASSTGQRGEAFF